These T cell receptor beta chains were read from a single sample in a study of OX40 agonist ivuxolimab in advanced cancers. Here immunoSEQ multiplex PCR was the method, and the copy in TCRdb shows in-frame clones only, minus some. The data hold around 100,000 clones, with 91% observed a single time. The sequences come from CD4+ or CD8+ T cells sorted from blood, collected in a trial of the OX40 agonist ivuxolimab. These receptors came from an adult with an advanced solid tumor such as melanoma, head and neck, liver or kidney cancer. The CDR3 runs from the conserved cysteine through the conserved F or W. A D gene is named only where the DNA matches it firmly. Clone size is shown for a subset of rows, as once, few, many or a class of expanded clone.

TRBV28	.	TRBJ2-1	TRBD2	TGTGCCAGCAGTTTGGGGACTAGCGGGAACAATGAGCAGTTCTTC	CASSLGTSGNNEQFF
TRBV6-5	.	TRBJ2-7	.	TGTGCCAGCAGCTACAGCACAGGGCGTTCGGGCGAGCAGTACTTC	CASSYSTGRSGEQYF
TRBV5-1	.	TRBJ2-2	.	TGCGCCAGCAGCCCCGGGACTCCATCCACCGGGGAGCTGTTTTTT	CASSPGTPSTGELFF
TRBV7-6	.	TRBJ2-1	.	TGTGCCAGCAGCCAGCAGACGAATCCCCTCTACAATGAGCAGTTCTTC	CASSQQTNPLYNEQFF
TRBV5-4	.	TRBJ2-2	TRBD2	TGTGCCAGCAGCTCTGGACTAGCGGGAGGGAACACCGGGGAGCTGTTTTTT	CASSSGLAGGNTGELFF
TRBV18	.	TRBJ2-7	.	TGTGCCAGCTCACTGAGACAGGAATTGGTCGAGCAGTACTTC	CASSLRQELVEQYF
TRBV7-2	.	TRBJ1-1	.	TGTGCCAGCAGCTTAAGTAGTTTGAACACTGAAGCTTTCTTT	CASSLSSLNTEAFF
TRBV5-1	.	TRBJ2-1	TRBD2	TGCGCCAGCAGCTTCGGACTAGCGGGAGGACTTAATGAGCAGTTCTTC	CASSFGLAGGLNEQFF
TRBV2	.	TRBJ2-3	.	TGTGCCAGCAGTCATAGGACAGTCGGCACAGATACGCAGTATTTT	CASSHRTVGTDTQYF
TRBV28	.	TRBJ2-3	.	TGTGCCAGCAGTCCCTACACAGATACGCAGTATTTT	CASSPYTDTQYF
TRBV28	.	TRBJ2-7	.	TGTGCCACCGCGCAGGACGGCAGCAGCTACGAGCAGTACTTC	CATAQDGSSYEQYF
TRBV7-7	.	TRBJ2-1	TRBD1	TGTGCTAGCAGCCTGACAGGGACCTACGGGAATGAGCAGTTCTTC	CASSLTGTYGNEQFF
TRBV4-3	once	TRBJ2-7	TRBD1	TGCGCCAGCAGCCAAGCGTTCCGGGACAGGGCCTACGAGCAGTACTTC	CASSQAFRDRAYEQYF
TRBV28	.	TRBJ2-7	.	TGTGCCAGCAGTTTAAGGGAACCATTACGAACTCGGGAGCAGTACTTC	CASSLREPLRTREQYF
TRBV7-9	.	TRBJ1-1	TRBD1	TGTGCCAGCAGCTGGGACAGTTGGGGCACTGAAGCTTTCTTT	CASSWDSWGTEAFF
TRBV5-4	.	TRBJ2-7	.	TGTGCCAGCAGCTTGGTAGGTGGGACCCACTACGAGCAGTACTTC	CASSLVGGTHYEQYF
TRBV9	.	TRBJ2-7	.	TGTGCCAGCAGCGTAGACGGGACTTCAGGCAGTAGGCAGTACTTC	CASSVDGTSGSRQYF
TRBV4-1	once	TRBJ2-5	.	TGCGCCAGCAGCCAAGATAAGGGGGGAGTTAGGCAAGAGACCCAGTACTTC	CASSQDKGGVRQETQYF
TRBV4-2	once	TRBJ2-2	TRBD2	TGTGCCAGCAGCCGAGGACTAGCGGGAGGGCCGGGCGGGGAGCTGTTTTTT	CASSRGLAGGPGGELFF
TRBV6-5	.	TRBJ1-2	TRBD1	TGTGCCAGCAGTTTCATACAGGGGTTCTATGGCTACACCTTC	CASSFIQGFYGYTF
TRBV13	.	TRBJ2-2	.	TGTGCCAGCAGCCCCCGAAACACCGGGGAGCTGTTTTTT	CASSPRNTGELFF
TRBV6-6	.	TRBJ2-1	TRBD2	TGTGCCAGCAGTTACGGGAAGCGGGAAAGGAGCTATGAGCAGTTCTTC	CASSYGKRERSYEQFF
TRBV5-8	.	TRBJ2-5	TRBD1	TGTGCCAGCAGCCAGCCGGGACAGGGTGGGGAGACCCAGTACTTC	CASSQPGQGGETQYF
TRBV10-3	.	TRBJ1-2	TRBD1	TGTGCCATCAGTGATAATCCAGGGGGCGACTATGGCTACACCTTC	CAISDNPGGDYGYTF
TRBV7-6	once	TRBJ2-3	.	TGTGCCAGCAGGCTACGCTCAGGGTCAGATACGCAGTATTTT	CASRLRSGSDTQYF
TRBV10-1	.	TRBJ2-1	.	TGCGCCAGCAGTGCAGGGAGACGCTCCTACAATGAGCAGTTCTTC	CASSAGRRSYNEQFF
TRBV5-1	.	TRBJ2-3	.	TGCGCCAGCAGTGAGGGTTCTTCTAGCACAGATACGCAGTATTTT	CASSEGSSSTDTQYF
TRBV7-8	.	TRBJ1-5	TRBD1	TGTGCCAGCAGCTTAGCGAGTCTGGCAGGGGGCTGGCAGCCCCAGCATTTT	CASSLASLAGGWQPQHF
TRBV2	few	TRBJ2-7	TRBD1	TGTGCCAGCAAGCAGGGGGCCTACGAGCAGTACTTC	CASKQGAYEQYF
TRBV4-3	.	TRBJ2-3	.	TGCGCCAGCAGCCAAGATACCCTCACAGATACGCAGTATTTT	CASSQDTLTDTQYF
TRBV7-9	.	TRBJ2-5	TRBD1	TGTGCCAGCAGCTTAATGCGGACAGGCGACTTGGAGACCCAGTACTTC	CASSLMRTGDLETQYF
TRBV10-3	.	TRBJ1-5	TRBD1	TGTGCCATCCGCGGACAGGGTGATCAGCCCCAGCATTTT	CAIRGQGDQPQHF